Presented here are 29 T cell receptor beta chains from one specimen sequenced in a study of shared clonotypes between healthy human individuals. Using immunoSEQ multiplex PCR, the repertoire was profiled, and TCRdb retains in-frame clones only, with some absent. Of over a million clones in the sample, roughly 96% are singletons; the top ten hold approximately 1.2%. Sample: naive CD4+ T cells sorted from blood. The sample's subset: CD45RA+ positively selected. These receptors were taken from a man aged 25-40 years in good health.

With regard to this clone: Its ends do not fully match the called genes, so a read error is possible. The CDR3 reads CASSIGIINEQFF. For the CDR3, the DNA is TGTGCCAGTAGCATAGGGATTATCAATGAGCAGTTCTTC. The rearrangement joins TRBV19 to TRBJ2-1; no definite D call. Per germline, CDR1 LNHDA and CDR2 SQIVND (reference sequence). CDR3 length: 13 amino acids. Drawing the rest from reference TRBV19 and TRBJ2-1, the complete variable domain is DGGITQSPKYLFRKEGQNVTLSCEQNLNHDAMYWYRQDPGQGLRLIYYSQIVNDFQKGDIAEGYSVSREKKESFPLTVTSAQKNPTAFYLCASSIGIINEQFFGPGTRLTVL.

The gene calls are TRBV6-1 and TRBJ1-4; 8 nucleotides align to TRBD1. Trimming at V came to 8 bases and at J to 7 bases, leaving 9 bases not matched to a gene. Germline CDR1 and CDR2: MNHNS and SASEGT. This CDR3 has 14 amino acids. The chain's CDR3 is CASSGRGPGEKLFF. In DNA, the CDR3 is TGTGCCAGCTCAGGCAGGGGGCCGGGTGAAAAACTGTTTTTT.

V is TRBV28 and J is TRBJ1-3; D is ambiguous. The CDR3 runs 15 residues. Trimming took 6 bases from V and 3 from J, leaving 15 bases between them. Germline lookup yields CDR1 MDHEN and CDR2 SYDVKM. This CDR3 is CASSAIFLGGNTIYF. CDR3 coding DNA: TGTGCCAGCAGCGCCATTTTCTTGGGTGGAAACACCATATATTTT. The full variable domain, its missing parts supplied by reference TRBV28 and TRBJ1-3, is DVKVTQSSRYLVKRTGEKVFLECVQDMDHENMFWYRQDPGLGLRLIYFSYDVKMKEKGDIPEGYSVSREKKERFSLILESASTNQTSMYLCASSAIFLGGNTIYFGEGSWLTVV.

A remark on this clone: This same CDR3 is encoded by further DNA sequences in the sample. The gene calls are TRBV10-3 and TRBJ2-7; perhaps TRBD2 as D (5 bases). CDR1 and CDR2 (germline): ENHRY, SYGVKD. Deletions cut 0 bases from V and 0 bases from J, with 6 bases between. The CDR3 runs to 14 residues. Here the CDR3 DNA reads TGTGCCATCAGTGAGTCTGGGAGCTCCTACGAGCAGTACTTC. Its protein is CAISESGSSYEQYF.

The chain recombines TRBV5-1 with TRBJ2-5, with D maybe TRBD2 (6 bases). This CDR3 contains 15 residues. The V end was cut by 7 bases, the J end by 5 bases, with 21 bases between. From germline, CDR1 is SGHRS and CDR2 YFSETQ. CDR3 protein: CASQPTGVVVETQYF. CDR3 nucleotides: TGCGCCAGCCAACCCACGGGGGTGGTAGTGGAGACCCAGTACTTC.

J is TRBJ2-3 and V is TRBV7-2; no firm D call. V gave up 5 bases and J gave up 3 bases, with 6 bases separating them. The CDR3 runs to 12 residues. Germline CDR1 SGHTA, CDR2 FQGNSA. CDR3 sequence (DNA): TGTGCCAGCAGCGGGTATACAGATACGCAGTATTTT. Its protein product is CASSGYTDTQYF.

This chain joins TRBV2 and TRBJ2-3; D gene unclear. CDR1 SNHLY and CDR2 FYNNEI come from the germline V gene. CDR3 size: 12 residues. V shed 6 bases and J shed 6 bases, with 10 bases lying between them. The CDR3 nucleotides read TGTGCCAGCAGCGGCAACCCGGATACGCAGTATTTT. It codes for CASSGNPDTQYF.

J is TRBJ2-2 and V is TRBV5-1, with 13 bases identical to TRBD2. With 4 bases clipped from V and 7 bases from J, the junction kept 10 bases outside the gene matches. The CDR3 has 17 amino acids. CDR1 and CDR2 from the germline V gene are SGHRS and YFSETQ. The CDR3 is CASSKGLAGDWGGELFF. The CDR3 DNA follows: TGCGCCAGCAGCAAAGGACTAGCGGGAGACTGGGGCGGGGAGCTGTTTTTT.

This chain uses TRBV5-4 with TRBJ2-2; unclear D gene. This CDR3 has 14 amino acids. From germline, CDR1 is SGHNT and CDR2 YYREEE (reference sequence). Trimming pared 1 base from V and 0 bases from J, leaving 4 bases between. CDR3 DNA sequence: TGTGCCAGCAGCTTGACGTCGAACACCGGGGAGCTGTTTTTT. Translating gives CASSLTSNTGELFF.

The chain combines TRBV6-5 with TRBJ1-5; 8 nucleotides agree with TRBD1. The germline CDR1 and CDR2 sequences are MNHEY and SVGAGI. The CDR3 sequence is 15 residues long. With V trimmed by 5 bases and J by 1 base, 4 bases remained unmatched. The CDR3 is CASSQRQGSNQPQHF. The CDR3 region has the DNA TGTGCCAGCAGTCAGAGACAGGGGAGCAATCAGCCCCAGCATTTT.

The V call is TRBV5-6, the J call TRBJ2-1; TRBD1 might be the D (6 bases). The ends were cut back, 1 base at V and 9 bases at J, with 8 bases in the middle. CDR1 SGHDT and CDR2 YYEEEE come from the germline V gene. The CDR3 totals 12 residues. CDR3 amino acids: CASSLQGFEQFF. In DNA, the CDR3 is TGTGCCAGCAGCTTGCAGGGGTTTGAGCAGTTCTTC. The full variable domain, its missing parts supplied by reference TRBV5-6 and TRBJ2-1, is DAGVTQSPTHLIKTRGQQVTLRCSPKSGHDTVSWYQQALGQGPQFIFQYYEEEERQRGNFPDRFSGHQFPNYSSELNVNALLLGDSALYLCASSLQGFEQFFGPGTRLTVL.

The CDR3 nucleotides read TGTGCCAGCAGTGAATCTCTTGGACTGACCCGCTCTGGGGCCAACGTCCTGACTTTC. It encodes CASSESLGLTRSGANVLTF. The rearrangement uses TRBV2 and TRBJ2-6; a possible D gene is TRBD2 (5 bases). From germline, CDR1 is SNHLY and CDR2 FYNNEI. The CDR3 runs 19 residues. Trimming removed 2 bases at V and 0 bases at J, with 17 bases between.

The V gene is TRBV2, the J gene TRBJ2-5; D remains unclear. Germline V gene data show CDR1 as SNHLY and CDR2 as FYNNEI. Trimming pared 5 bases from V and 2 bases from J, leaving 9 bases between. There are 13 residues in the CDR3. CDR3 nucleotide sequence: TGTGCCAGCAGTCTTGGCGTGCAAGAGACCCAGTACTTC. Translated: CASSLGVQETQYF.

The rearrangement joins TRBV28 to TRBJ2-7; 11 nucleotides match TRBD1. This CDR3 is 15 amino acids long. The trim removed 2 bases at V and 7 bases at J, leaving 7 bases unmatched. CDR1 MDHEN and CDR2 SYDVKM come from the germline V gene. CDR3 sequence (DNA): TGTGCCAGCAGTTTACGGACAGGGGGCATCGTTGAGCAGTACTTC. This sequence encodes CASSLRTGGIVEQYF.

V usage is TRBV27 and J usage is TRBJ2-5; 7 nucleotides line up with TRBD2. Trimming cost V 2 bases and J 4 bases; bases outside gene matches: 4. Germline V gene lookup returns CDR1 MNHEY and CDR2 SMNVEV (reference sequence). CDR3 length: 14 residues. The DNA for the CDR3 is TGTGCCAGCAGTTTAGGAGGGAGGGGAGAGACCCAGTACTTC. This codes for CASSLGGRGETQYF.

V is TRBV7-2 and J is TRBJ2-7, with 10 bases aligning to TRBD2. With 1 base clipped from V and 2 bases from J, the junction kept 11 bases outside the gene matches. The CDR3 length is 18 residues. From germline, CDR1 is SGHTA and CDR2 FQGNSA. Here the CDR3 reads CASSLDGPSGSYPYEQYF. The CDR3 region has the DNA TGTGCCAGCAGCTTAGACGGGCCTAGCGGGAGTTACCCCTACGAGCAGTACTTC.

This CDR3 is CASSGERWLRPQHF. The CDR3 nucleotides read TGTGCCAGCTCGGGGGAACGATGGTTACGGCCCCAGCATTTT. The V gene is TRBV2, the J gene TRBJ1-5, with D tentatively TRBD1 (5 bases). The CDR3 is made up of 14 amino acids. Germline lookup yields CDR1 SNHLY and CDR2 FYNNEI. Between the trimmed V and J ends, which lost 8 bases and 9 bases, there was a span of 20 bases.

This rearrangement joins TRBV5-4 to TRBJ2-1; D perhaps matches TRBD2 (6 bases). Between the trimmed V and J ends, which lost 5 bases and 1 base, there was a span of 10 bases. Germline V gives CDR1 SGHNT, CDR2 YYREEE (reference sequence). The CDR3 is 14 residues long. DNA for the CDR3: TGTGCCAGCAGAGCGGGTATGTCCTACAATGAGCAGTTCTTC. It specifies CASRAGMSYNEQFF.

V usage is TRBV2 and J usage is TRBJ2-3; 12 bases agree with TRBD1. Looked up from germline, CDR1 is SNHLY and CDR2 is FYNNEI. This CDR3 region has 14 residues. Losses at the gene ends were 7 bases for V and 2 bases for J; bases not matched to a gene: 1. This chain's CDR3 is CASKGQGATDTQYF. As DNA, the CDR3 is TGTGCCAGCAAGGGACAGGGGGCCACAGATACGCAGTATTTT.

The chain combines TRBV9 with TRBJ1-2, with TRBD1 identical over 7 bases. This CDR3 spans 14 amino acids. Germline V gene lookup returns CDR1 SGDLS and CDR2 YYNGEE. The V and J ends lost 3 bases and 3 bases, in that order; junction bases with no gene match: 5. The CDR3 sequence: CASSATGMDYGYTF. DNA of the CDR3: TGTGCCAGCAGCGCGACAGGGATGGACTATGGCTACACCTTC.

The genes are TRBV6-1 and TRBJ1-2; D is ambiguous. Germline assignment: CDR1 MNHNS and CDR2 SASEGT. The ends were cut back, 0 bases at V and 4 bases at J, with 6 bases in the middle. The CDR3 is 13 amino acids. The CDR3 DNA reads as TGTGCCAGCAGTGAAGCTGTGGTCTATGGCTACACCTTC. It specifies CASSEAVVYGYTF.

The rearrangement joins TRBV5-4 to TRBJ2-7; 8 nucleotides align to TRBD2. V shed 4 bases, J shed 0 bases, and the junction held 3 bases outside the gene matches. In germline, CDR1 is SGHNT, CDR2 YYREEE (reference sequence). The CDR3 is 14 amino acids. CDR3 bases: TGTGCCAGCAGCGGTAGCGGGACCTCCTACGAGCAGTACTTC. Translating it yields CASSGSGTSYEQYF.

The V gene is TRBV5-1, the J gene TRBJ2-7; TRBD2 aligns across 7 bases. The CDR3 length is 15 residues. Germline V gene lookup returns CDR1 SGHRS and CDR2 YFSETQ. Trimming removed 6 bases from V and 5 bases from J; junction bases left unmatched: 14. For the CDR3, the DNA is TGCGCCAGCACCTACTTGGGAGGGTCTCTCAACGAGCAGTACTTC. The encoded protein is CASTYLGGSLNEQYF.

This clone was observed once. The chain uses TRBV11-3 and TRBJ2-1, with D perhaps TRBD1 (5 bases). The V end was cut by 5 bases, the J end by 8 bases, with 7 bases between. The germline gives CDR1 SGHNT, CDR2 YENEEA. The CDR3 has 11 residues. As DNA, the CDR3 is TGTGCCAGCAGCCAGACAGATGAGCAGTTCTTC. It specifies CASSQTDEQFF. Filled out from reference TRBV11-3 and TRBJ2-1, the complete variable domain reads EAGVVQSPRYKIIEKKQPVAFWCNPISGHNTLYWYLQNLGQGPELLIRYENEEAVDDSQLPKDRFSAERLKGVDSTLKIQPAELGDSAVYLCASSQTDEQFFGPGTRLTVL.

The genes are TRBV7-8 and TRBJ2-7; D may correspond to TRBD1 or TRBD2 (7 bases each). Germline assignment: CDR1 SGHVS and CDR2 FQNEAQ. V was cut by 4 bases and J by 2 bases, with 18 bases left in between. The CDR3 loop spans 16 amino acids. CDR3 sequence reads: CASSSRGGTATYEQYF. CDR3 nucleotides: TGTGCCAGCAGCTCGAGGGGGGGGACAGCCACCTACGAGCAGTACTTC.

Turning to this clone: Other DNA sequences of this sample code for an identical CDR3. The rearrangement uses TRBV18 and TRBJ2-3, with D uncertain. Per the germline V gene, CDR1 is KGHSH and CDR2 is LQKENI. The germline V and J ends were trimmed by 3 bases and 4 bases, with 8 bases remaining between them. The CDR3 consists of 13 residues. CDR3 region: CASSPPSADTQYF. For the CDR3, the DNA is TGTGCCAGCTCACCCCCGAGCGCAGATACGCAGTATTTT.

The chain combines TRBV6-5 with TRBJ2-7, with D possibly being TRBD2 (6 bases). CDR3 length: 13 amino acids. V dropped 8 bases and J dropped 2 bases, with 13 bases sitting between them. The germline CDR1 and CDR2 sequences are MNHEY and SVGAGI. CDR3 nucleotide sequence: TGTGCCAGCCATAAGGGAGGTGCCTACGAGCAGTACTTC. It translates to CASHKGGAYEQYF.

The rearrangement links TRBV6-5 to TRBJ2-7, with TRBD2 identical over 7 bases. The CDR3 has 11 residues. The ends lost 8 bases at V and 2 bases at J; junction bases unmatched: 0. Germline V gives CDR1 MNHEY, CDR2 SVGAGI. The chain's CDR3 is CASGTTYEQYF. The DNA for the CDR3 is TGTGCCAGCGGGACTACCTACGAGCAGTACTTC.

This clone was seen a single time. One end of the junction varies from germline; a read error may be responsible. The chain recombines TRBV7-7 with TRBJ2-3; TRBD2 agrees at 11 bases. Germline CDR1 and CDR2: SSHAT and FNYEAQ (reference sequence). This CDR3 has 15 residues. CDR3 DNA: TGTGCTAGCAGCTCTTCCGGGACTAGCGGAGATACGCAGTATTTT. Translated, it gives CASSSSGTSGDTQYF.